This T cell receptor (beta chain) was obtained from a study of identical twins. Per the germline V gene, CDR1 is MNHEY and CDR2 is SVGEGT. The CDR3 runs 18 residues. Unmatched junction bases numbered 8, after V lost 2 bases and J lost 4 bases. Study-wide findings and caveats: Researchers caution that invariant MAIT and iNKT cells could partly confound zero-insertion analyses.

On this clonotype itself: The antigen is unknown.

MiXCR was run by TCRdb on the 5' RACE reads, yielding one entry per CDR3 protein. The top ten hold approximately 1% of the sample, which has 450,000 or so distinct CDR3 sequences, approximately 15% seen once. These data also formed part of another study, on yellow fever vaccine responses in identical twins.

The chain couples TRBV6-2 or TRBV6-3 to TRBJ2-1; 13 nucleotides agree with TRBD2. Sequencing used CD4+ T cells sorted from blood. The sequence derives from a woman aged 18-35 years in good health. The CDR3 loop reads CASSYAETSGRAYNEQFF. For the CDR3, the DNA is TGTGCCAGCAGTTACGCCGAAACTAGCGGGAGGGCATACAATGAGCAGTTCTTC.